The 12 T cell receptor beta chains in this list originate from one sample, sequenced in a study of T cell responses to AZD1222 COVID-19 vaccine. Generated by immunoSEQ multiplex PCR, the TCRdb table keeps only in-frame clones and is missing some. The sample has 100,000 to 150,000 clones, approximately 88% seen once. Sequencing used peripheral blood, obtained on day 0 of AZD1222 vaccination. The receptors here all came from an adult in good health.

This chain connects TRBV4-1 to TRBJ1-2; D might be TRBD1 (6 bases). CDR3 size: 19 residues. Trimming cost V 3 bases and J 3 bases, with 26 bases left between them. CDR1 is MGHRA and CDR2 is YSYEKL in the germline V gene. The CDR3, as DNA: TGCGCCAGCAGCCATAGCCCGGGACACCCCCAATCGGGAGACTATGGCTACACCTTC. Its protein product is CASSHSPGHPQSGDYGYTF.

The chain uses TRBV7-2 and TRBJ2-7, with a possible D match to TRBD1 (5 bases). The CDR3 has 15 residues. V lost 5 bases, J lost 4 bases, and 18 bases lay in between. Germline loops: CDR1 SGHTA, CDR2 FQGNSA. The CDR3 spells CASSQGPIVRYEQYF. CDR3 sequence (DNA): TGTGCCAGCAGCCAGGGCCCCATTGTCAGGTACGAGCAGTACTTC.

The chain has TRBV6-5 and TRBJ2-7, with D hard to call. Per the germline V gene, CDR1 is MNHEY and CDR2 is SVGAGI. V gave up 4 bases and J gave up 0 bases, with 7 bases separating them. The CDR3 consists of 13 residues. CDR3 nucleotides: TGTGCCAGCAGTTCCCCCGGCTCCTACGAGCAGTACTTC. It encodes CASSSPGSYEQYF.

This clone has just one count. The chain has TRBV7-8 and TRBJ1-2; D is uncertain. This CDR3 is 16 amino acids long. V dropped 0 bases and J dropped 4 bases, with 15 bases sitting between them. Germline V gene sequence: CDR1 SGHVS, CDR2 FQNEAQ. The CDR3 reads CASSLAGSEISYGYTF. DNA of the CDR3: TGTGCCAGCAGCTTAGCGGGTTCAGAGATATCCTATGGCTACACCTTC. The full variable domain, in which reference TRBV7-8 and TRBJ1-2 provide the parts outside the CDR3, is GAGVSQSPRYKVAKRGQDVALRCDPISGHVSLFWYQQALGQGPEFLTYFQNEAQLDKSGLPSDRFFAERPEGSVSTLKIQRTQQEDSAVYLCASSLAGSEISYGYTFGSGTRLTVV.

The CDR3 sequence: CAISGQGVLNTQYF. The CDR3 DNA follows: TGTGCCATCAGTGGACAGGGCGTTCTTAATACGCAGTATTTT. The chain links TRBV10-3 to TRBJ2-3, with 7 bases fitting TRBD1. Germline CDR1 is ENHRY and CDR2 is SYGVKD. The CDR3 has 14 residues. Losses at the gene ends were 4 bases for V and 7 bases for J; bases not matched to a gene: 8.

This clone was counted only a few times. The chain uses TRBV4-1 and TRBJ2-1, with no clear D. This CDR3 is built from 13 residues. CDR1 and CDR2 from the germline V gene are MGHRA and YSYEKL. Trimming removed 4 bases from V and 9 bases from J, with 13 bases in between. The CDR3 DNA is TGCGCCAGCAGCCGAGACGGCTTGGGTGAGCAGTTCTTC. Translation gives CASSRDGLGEQFF.

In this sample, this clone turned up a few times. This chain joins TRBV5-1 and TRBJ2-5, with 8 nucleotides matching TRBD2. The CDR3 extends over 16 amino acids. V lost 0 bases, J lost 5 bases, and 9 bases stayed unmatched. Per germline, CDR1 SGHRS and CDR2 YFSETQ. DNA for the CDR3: TGCGCCAGCAGCTTGGGATACAGCGGGGGTAGGGAGACCCAGTACTTC. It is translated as CASSLGYSGGRETQYF.

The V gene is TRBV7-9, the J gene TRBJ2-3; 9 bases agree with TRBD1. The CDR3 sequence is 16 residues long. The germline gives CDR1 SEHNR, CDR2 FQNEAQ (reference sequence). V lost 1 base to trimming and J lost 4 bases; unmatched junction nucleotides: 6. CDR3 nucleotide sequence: TGTGCCAGCAGCTTAGGTACAGGGGGCTTGTCAGATACGCAGTATTTT. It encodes CASSLGTGGLSDTQYF.

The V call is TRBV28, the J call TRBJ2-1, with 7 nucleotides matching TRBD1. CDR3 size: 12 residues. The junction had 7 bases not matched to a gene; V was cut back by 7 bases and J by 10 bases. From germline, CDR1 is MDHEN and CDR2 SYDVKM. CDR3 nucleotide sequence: TGTGCCAGCACCCTAAGGGGGCGGGAGCAGTTCTTC. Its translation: CASTLRGREQFF. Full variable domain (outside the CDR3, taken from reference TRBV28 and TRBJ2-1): DVKVTQSSRYLVKRTGEKVFLECVQDMDHENMFWYRQDPGLGLRLIYFSYDVKMKEKGDIPEGYSVSREKKERFSLILESASTNQTSMYLCASTLRGREQFFGPGTRLTVL.

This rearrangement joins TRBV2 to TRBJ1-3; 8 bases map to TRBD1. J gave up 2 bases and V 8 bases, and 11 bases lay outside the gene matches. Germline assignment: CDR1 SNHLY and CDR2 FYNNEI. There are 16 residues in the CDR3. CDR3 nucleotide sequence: TGTGCCAGCCTTGGACAGGGATCCTTCGCTGGAAACACCATATATTTT. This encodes CASLGQGSFAGNTIYF.

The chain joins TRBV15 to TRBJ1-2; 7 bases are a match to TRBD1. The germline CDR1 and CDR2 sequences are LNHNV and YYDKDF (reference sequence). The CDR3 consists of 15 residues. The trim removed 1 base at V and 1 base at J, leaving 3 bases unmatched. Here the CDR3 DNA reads TGTGCCACCAGCAGAGGGCAGGGGGATAACTATGGCTACACCTTC. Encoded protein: CATSRGQGDNYGYTF.

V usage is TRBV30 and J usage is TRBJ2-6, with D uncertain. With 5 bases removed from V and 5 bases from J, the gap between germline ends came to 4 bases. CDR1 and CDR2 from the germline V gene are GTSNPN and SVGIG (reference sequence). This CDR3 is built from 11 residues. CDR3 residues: CAWGRANVLTF. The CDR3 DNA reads TGTGCCTGGGGGCGGGCCAACGTCCTGACTTTC. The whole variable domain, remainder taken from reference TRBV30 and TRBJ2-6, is SQTIHQWPATLVQPVGSPLSLECTVEGTSNPNLYWYRQAAGRGLQLLFYSVGIGQISSEVPQNLSASRPQDRQFILSSKKLLLSDSGFYLCAWGRANVLTFGAGSRLTVL.